This TCR beta chain comes out of a study of patients and donors after allogeneic stem cell transplantation. TCRdb used MiXCR to reprocess the RT-PCR reads, holding one entry per CDR3 protein. The sample lists some 880,000 distinct CDR3 sequences, about a sixth occurring once. The trim removed 6 bases at V and 0 bases at J, leaving 4 bases unmatched. This CDR3 contains 15 residues. The germline gives CDR1 MNHNS, CDR2 SASEGT. V and J are TRBV6-1 and TRBJ2-2; TRBD2 matches 7 bases. Sequenced: blood, either unsorted or a sorted T cell fraction (not recorded which). This clonotype originated in a human donor who was either an allogeneic HSCT recipient or a stem cell or donor lymphocyte infusion donor (not recorded which). It is not recorded whose cells these are; they may come from a transplant donor. The CDR3 bases are TGTGCCAGCAGGGGAGGGATCCCGAACACCGGGGAGCTGTTTTTT. As protein: CASRGGIPNTGELFF.